The T cell receptor (beta chain) under discussion was sequenced for a study of Graves' ophthalmopathy and Graves' hyperthyroidism. RNA transcripts were the template, and TCR beta CDR3 regions were amplified from them. HTBI primers were employed in first-round RT-PCR, then a second-round multiplex PCR followed. TCRdb re-derived calls from the multiplex PCR reads in MiXCR, one entry per CDR3 protein. The table records 400,000 to 450,000 distinct CDR3 sequences, 20% to 25% of them present only once. V lost 7 bases, J lost 5 bases, and 12 bases lay in between. This CDR3 is built from 12 residues. Ten or more counts support this clonotype. Its antigen is still unknown. The term stable hyperthyroidism indicated an absence of ophthalmopathy within 18 months of follow-up. From fresh peripheral blood, roughly 11 ml in volume, the PBMCs were obtained. Overall study findings and caveats: Ophthalmopathy was separated from stable hyperthyroidism by a 13-signature model with over 85% sensitivity and 65% to 82% specificity.

The rearrangement links TRBV12-3 or TRBV12-4 to TRBJ2-7; D possibly corresponds to TRBD1 (6 bases). This clonotype was sampled from a woman under 30 with stable Graves' hyperthyroidism. The sequenced sample consisted of peripheral blood. The CDR3, as DNA: TGTGCCAGCACCCTAGGGGGAGACGAGCAGTACTTC. This codes for CASTLGGDEQYF.